This TCR delta chain was captured by sequencing in a study of gamma-delta chains in newborns, infants, children (dated by TCRdb to between 2017 and 2020). Regarding the complete study: In the study title, it is stated that polyclonal expansion of innate gammadelta T cells is driven by microbial exposure immediately after birth. Right after human newborns were born, the researchers looked at the way microbial exposure shaped their populations of innate gammadelta T cells.

Reading from cysteine to phenylalanine, the CDR3 counts 18 amino acids. Kept here is only the CDR3 DNA, which spans 54 bases and is read in frame from base 1. Trimming removed 2 bases from V and 0 bases from J; the gene matches leave 12 bases unexplained. The germline V gene supplies CDR1 GEAIGNYY and CDR2 EKD. This clone was seen a single time. Its antigen remains undetermined. No base-level quality is on record; no much larger clone is a single base apart. A read on its own is weak evidence. For sequencing, an Illumina MiSeq was employed. TCRdb called clones anew from the public reads via CATT; matching DNA rows were later pooled. This sample has 9,000 to 9,500 delta-chain clones in its table, and under 25% of those were observed once. In total, the top ten clones hold under 5% of the sample.

The specimen sequenced was blood. The TCR sequence derives from a child who was a newborn, infant or young child, either healthy, febrile or measles-vaccinated (not recorded which). Here the chain combines TRDV2 and TRDJ1, and 9 junction bases match TRDD3. Here the CDR3 is given as CACDRLGEIWTNTDKLIF. The nucleotide sequence is given as TGTGCCTGTGACAGACTGGGGGAAATATGGACGAACACCGATAAACTCATCTTT.